This is a list of T cell receptor beta chains from one sample in a study of blood T cell repertoires in COVID-19. Here immunoSEQ multiplex PCR was the method, and the copy in TCRdb shows in-frame clones only, minus some. The table records fewer than 450,000 clones, roughly nine tenths of them present only once. Sequencing was performed on PBMCs or T cells enriched from blood (not recorded which). The receptors shown here come from a woman aged 25-40 years who had recovered from COVID-19. Each CDR3 is given with its conserved first and last residue. A row's size may be missing; if present it is once, few, many or a size class.

j_call clone_size v_call cdr3_aa
TRBJ1-6 NA TRBV2 CASSKRDTSSYNSPLHF
TRBJ1-4 NA TRBV9 CASSVGGQNEKLFF
TRBJ1-2 NA TRBV29-1 CSVETGVGYTF
TRBJ1-6 NA TRBV27 CASSLGQKNSPLHF
TRBJ2-2 once TRBV19 CASTLPGQRTGELFF
TRBJ1-1 NA TRBV5-6 CASSLTTEPNTEAFF
TRBJ1-1 NA TRBV10-3 CAISPGQGDTYTEAFF
TRBJ2-3 NA TRBV28 CASSFSAAGGSSTDTQYF
TRBJ1-6 NA TRBV6-4 CASSSSYNSPLHF
TRBJ1-6 NA TRBV19 CASSITQGNSPLHF
TRBJ1-6 NA TRBV2 CASSSGTGVSPLHF
TRBJ1-4 NA TRBV7-9 CASSLGTGDEKLFF
TRBJ1-5 NA TRBV2 CASRGEGDQPQHF
TRBJ1-5 NA TRBV15 CATSSGDRARQPQHF
TRBJ2-3 once TRBV5-1 CASSYPNSGSPDTQYF
TRBJ1-1 NA TRBV10-3 CAISERGYTEAFF
TRBJ1-4 NA TRBV10-1 CASTTQTGRGEKLFF
TRBJ1-1 NA TRBV10-1 CASSESGLGTEAFF
TRBJ1-1 NA TRBV6-2/TRBV6-3 CASSEQGARTEAFF
TRBJ1-5 NA TRBV28 CASSGRQGPTFNQPQHF
TRBJ1-3 NA TRBV28 CASSLNRGGNTIYF
TRBJ2-1 NA TRBV5-6 CASSFTGTNEQFF
TRBJ2-7 NA TRBV3-1/TRBV3-2 CASSLADRAYEQYF
TRBJ1-2 NA TRBV29-1 CSVTTGNYGYTF
TRBJ2-3 NA TRBV5-8 CASSSSRDSTSTDTQYF
TRBJ2-3 once TRBV3-1/TRBV3-2 CASSLRTSDTQYF
TRBJ2-1 NA TRBV28 CAITSGTGYLSYNEQFF
TRBJ1-3 NA TRBV5-1 CASSQETGLSGNTIYF
TRBJ2-3 NA TRBV5-1 CASSFQSTDTQYF
TRBJ1-3 NA TRBV7-9 CASSLETGGTGNTIYF
TRBJ2-1 NA TRBV25-1 CASSASRGSYNEQFF
TRBJ1-3 NA TRBV27 CASSLTGGGGNTIYF
TRBJ2-1 NA TRBV3-1/TRBV3-2 CASSQVEGRGAWFF
TRBJ2-5 NA TRBV10-1 CLPAGWFETQYF
TRBJ1-5 once TRBV6-5 CASRRGTAEPQHF
TRBJ1-1 NA TRBV19 CASRTKGEAFF
TRBJ2-5 NA TRBV2 CASWDRGGETQYF
TRBJ2-1 NA TRBV2 CAGYGTLYNEQFF
TRBJ1-3 NA TRBV3-1/TRBV3-2 CASSQGTGINTIYF
TRBJ2-5 NA TRBV2 CASSPGGGETQYF
TRBJ1-2 NA TRBV19 CATGAGQGNYGYTF
TRBJ2-2 NA TRBV5-4 CASSPVPGQGRTTGELFF
TRBJ2-1 NA TRBV9 CASSAPGQGAYNEQFF
TRBJ1-2 NA TRBV12-3/TRBV12-4 CASSPGTGYGYTF
TRBJ1-2 NA TRBV28 CASSLAGEYGYTF
TRBJ1-3 NA TRBV7-2 CASSPMGGSGNTIYF
TRBJ2-5 once TRBV11-1 CASSSGTGWGQETQYF
TRBJ2-7 NA TRBV3-1/TRBV3-2 CASSRRGSHEQYF